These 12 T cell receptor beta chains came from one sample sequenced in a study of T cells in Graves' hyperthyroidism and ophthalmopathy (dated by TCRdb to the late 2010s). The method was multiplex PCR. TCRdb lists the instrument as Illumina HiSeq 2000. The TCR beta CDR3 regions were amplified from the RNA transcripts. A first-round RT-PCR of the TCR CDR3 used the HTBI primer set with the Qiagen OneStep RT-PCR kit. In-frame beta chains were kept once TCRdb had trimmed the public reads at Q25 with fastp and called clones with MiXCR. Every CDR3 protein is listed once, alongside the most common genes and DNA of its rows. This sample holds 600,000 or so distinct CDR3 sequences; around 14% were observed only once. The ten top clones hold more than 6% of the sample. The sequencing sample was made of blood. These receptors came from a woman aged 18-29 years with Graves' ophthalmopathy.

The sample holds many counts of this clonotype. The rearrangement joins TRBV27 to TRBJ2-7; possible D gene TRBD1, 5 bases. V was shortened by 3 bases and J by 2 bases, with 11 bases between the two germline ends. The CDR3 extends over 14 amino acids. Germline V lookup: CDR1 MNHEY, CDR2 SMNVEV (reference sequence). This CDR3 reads CASSLWGSTYEQYF. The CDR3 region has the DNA TGTGCCAGCAGTTTGTGGGGCTCGACCTACGAGCAGTACTTC.

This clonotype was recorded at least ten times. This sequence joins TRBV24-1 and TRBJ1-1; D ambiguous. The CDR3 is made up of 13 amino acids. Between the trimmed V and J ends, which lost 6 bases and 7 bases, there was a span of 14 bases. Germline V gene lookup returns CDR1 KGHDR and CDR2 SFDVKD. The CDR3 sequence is CATSHSDGREAFF. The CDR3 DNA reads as TGTGCCACCAGTCACTCGGACGGGCGTGAAGCTTTCTTT.

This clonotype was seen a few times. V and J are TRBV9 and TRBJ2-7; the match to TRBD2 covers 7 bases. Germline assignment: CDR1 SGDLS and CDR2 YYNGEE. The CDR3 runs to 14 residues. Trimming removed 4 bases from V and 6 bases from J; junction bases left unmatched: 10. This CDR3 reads CASSPRTSTAEQYF. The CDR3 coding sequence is TGTGCCAGCAGCCCCCGGACTAGTACCGCCGAGCAGTACTTC.

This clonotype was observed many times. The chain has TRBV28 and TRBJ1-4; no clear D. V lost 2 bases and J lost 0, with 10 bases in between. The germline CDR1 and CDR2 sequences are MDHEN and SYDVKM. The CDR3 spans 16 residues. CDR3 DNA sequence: TGTGCCAGCAGTTTAACCAGGAGTGCAACTAATGAAAAACTGTTTTTT. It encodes CASSLTRSATNEKLFF.

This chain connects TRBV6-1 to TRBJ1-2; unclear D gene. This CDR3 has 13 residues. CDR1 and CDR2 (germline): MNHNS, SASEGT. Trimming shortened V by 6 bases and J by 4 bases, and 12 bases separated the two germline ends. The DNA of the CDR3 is TGTGCCAGCAGCCCGGACCCTTTCTATGGCTACACCTTC. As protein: CASSPDPFYGYTF.

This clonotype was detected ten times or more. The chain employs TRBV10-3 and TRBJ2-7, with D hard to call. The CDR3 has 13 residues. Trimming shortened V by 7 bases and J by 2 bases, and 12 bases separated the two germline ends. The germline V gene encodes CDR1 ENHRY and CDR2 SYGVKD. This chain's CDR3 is CAITGTSPYEQYF. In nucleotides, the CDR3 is TGTGCCATCACCGGCACGAGTCCCTACGAGCAGTACTTC.

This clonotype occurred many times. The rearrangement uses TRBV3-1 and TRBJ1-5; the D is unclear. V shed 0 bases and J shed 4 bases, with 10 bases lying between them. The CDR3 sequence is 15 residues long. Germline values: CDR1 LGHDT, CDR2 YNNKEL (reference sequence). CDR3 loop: CASSQDARRNQPQHF. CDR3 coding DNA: TGTGCCAGCAGCCAAGATGCCCGTAGAAATCAGCCCCAGCATTTT.

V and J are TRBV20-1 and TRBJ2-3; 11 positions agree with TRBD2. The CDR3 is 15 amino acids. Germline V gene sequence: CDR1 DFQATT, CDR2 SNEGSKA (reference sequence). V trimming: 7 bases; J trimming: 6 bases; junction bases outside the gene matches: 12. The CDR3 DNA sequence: TGCAGTGTTGATAGCGGGAGGGCCTTGAGGGATACGCAGTATTTT. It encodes CSVDSGRALRDTQYF.

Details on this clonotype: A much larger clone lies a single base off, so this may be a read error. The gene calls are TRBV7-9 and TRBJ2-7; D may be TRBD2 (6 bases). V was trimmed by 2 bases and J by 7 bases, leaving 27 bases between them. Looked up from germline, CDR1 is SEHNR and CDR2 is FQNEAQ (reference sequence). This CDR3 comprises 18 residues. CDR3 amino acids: CASSLWTLKRRVLGEQYF. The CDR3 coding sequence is TGTGCCAGCAGCTTATGGACTCTGAAAAGGAGGGTCCTAGGGGAGCAGTACTTC. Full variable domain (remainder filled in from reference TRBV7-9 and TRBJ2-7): DTGVSQNPRHKITKRGQNVTFRCDPISEHNRLYWYRQTLGQGPEFLTYFQNEAQLEKSRLLSDRFSAERPKGSFSTLEIQRTEQGDSAMYLCASSLWTLKRRVLGEQYFGPGTRLTVT.

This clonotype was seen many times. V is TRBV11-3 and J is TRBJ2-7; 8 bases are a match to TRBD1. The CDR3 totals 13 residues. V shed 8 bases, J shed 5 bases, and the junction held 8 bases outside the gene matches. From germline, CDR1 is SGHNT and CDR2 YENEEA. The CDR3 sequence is CASRNRGVNEQYF. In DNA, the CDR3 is TGTGCCAGCCGAAACAGGGGGGTCAACGAGCAGTACTTC.

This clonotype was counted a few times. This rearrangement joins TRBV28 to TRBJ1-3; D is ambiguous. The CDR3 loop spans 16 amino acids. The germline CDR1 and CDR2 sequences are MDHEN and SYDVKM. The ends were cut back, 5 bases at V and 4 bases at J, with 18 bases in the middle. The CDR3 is CASSGLGFPRGNTIYF. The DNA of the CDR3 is TGTGCCAGCAGTGGCTTGGGTTTTCCTCGGGGAAACACCATATATTTT.

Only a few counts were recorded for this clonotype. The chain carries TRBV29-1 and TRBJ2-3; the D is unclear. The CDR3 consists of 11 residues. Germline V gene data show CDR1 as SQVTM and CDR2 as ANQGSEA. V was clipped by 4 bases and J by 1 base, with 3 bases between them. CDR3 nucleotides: TGCAGCGTTGCGGGCACAGATACGCAGTATTTT. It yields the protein CSVAGTDTQYF.